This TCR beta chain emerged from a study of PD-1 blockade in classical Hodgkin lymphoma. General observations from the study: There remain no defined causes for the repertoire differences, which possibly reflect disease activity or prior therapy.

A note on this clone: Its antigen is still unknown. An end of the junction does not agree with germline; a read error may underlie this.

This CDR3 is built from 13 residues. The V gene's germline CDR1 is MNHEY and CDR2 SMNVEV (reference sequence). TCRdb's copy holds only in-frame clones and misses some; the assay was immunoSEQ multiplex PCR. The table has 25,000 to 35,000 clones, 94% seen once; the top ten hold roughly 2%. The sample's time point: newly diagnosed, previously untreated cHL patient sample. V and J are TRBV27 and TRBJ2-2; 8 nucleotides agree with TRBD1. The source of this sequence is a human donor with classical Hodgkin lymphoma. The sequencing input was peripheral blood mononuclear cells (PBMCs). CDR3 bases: TGTGCCGGCAGTGTACAGGGGGCCGGGGAGCTGTTTTTT. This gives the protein CAGSVQGAGELFF.